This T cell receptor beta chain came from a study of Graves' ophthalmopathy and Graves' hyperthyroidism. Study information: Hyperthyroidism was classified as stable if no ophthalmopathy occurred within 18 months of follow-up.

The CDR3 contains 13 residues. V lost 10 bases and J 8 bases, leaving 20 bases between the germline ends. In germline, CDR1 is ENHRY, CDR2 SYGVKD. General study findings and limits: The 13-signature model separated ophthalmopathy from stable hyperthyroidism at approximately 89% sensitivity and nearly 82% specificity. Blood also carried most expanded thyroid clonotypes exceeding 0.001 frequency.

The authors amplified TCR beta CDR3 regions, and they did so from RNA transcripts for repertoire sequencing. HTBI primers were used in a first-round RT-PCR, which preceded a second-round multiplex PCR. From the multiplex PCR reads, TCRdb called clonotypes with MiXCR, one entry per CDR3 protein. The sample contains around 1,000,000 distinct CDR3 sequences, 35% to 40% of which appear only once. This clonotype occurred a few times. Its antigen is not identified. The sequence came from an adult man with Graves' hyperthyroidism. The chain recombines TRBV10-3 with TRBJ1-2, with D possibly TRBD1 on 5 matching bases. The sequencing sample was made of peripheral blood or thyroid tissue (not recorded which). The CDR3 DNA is TGTGCCAGCAGGGAGGGCTATGGTATGGGCTACACCTTC. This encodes CASREGYGMGYTF.